The source of this T cell receptor (beta chain) is a study of blood T cell repertoires in COVID-19. Whole-study context: COVID-19 samples, acute and convalescent, were from the United States, Italy and Spain. The cDNA or gDNA used as material had been derived from T cells, B-cell-depleted T cells, or PBMCs.

Note on this clone: The same CDR3 is also encoded by other DNA sequences in this sample.

The authors' processing: Scientists estimated how many nucleated cells there were by amplifying reference gene primers. Generated by immunoSEQ multiplex PCR, the TCRdb table keeps only in-frame clones and is missing some. V, J and clone size were drawn from that table, and D and trimming were deduced from the DNA. The table shows under 200,000 clones, with around nine tenths occurring only once. CDR1 is SGHDN and CDR2 is FVKESK in the germline V gene. The V and J ends lost 4 bases and 5 bases respectively, with 8 bases between them. The CDR3 extends over 13 amino acids. The clonotype comes from a man aged 18 to 29 with active or convalescent COVID-19. The sequenced sample consisted of peripheral blood. The V gene is TRBV14, the J gene TRBJ1-4, with a weak D call TRBD1 (6 bases). The CDR3 loop reads CASSRGQNEKLFF. For the CDR3, the DNA is TGTGCCAGCAGCCGCGGACAGAATGAAAAACTGTTTTTT.